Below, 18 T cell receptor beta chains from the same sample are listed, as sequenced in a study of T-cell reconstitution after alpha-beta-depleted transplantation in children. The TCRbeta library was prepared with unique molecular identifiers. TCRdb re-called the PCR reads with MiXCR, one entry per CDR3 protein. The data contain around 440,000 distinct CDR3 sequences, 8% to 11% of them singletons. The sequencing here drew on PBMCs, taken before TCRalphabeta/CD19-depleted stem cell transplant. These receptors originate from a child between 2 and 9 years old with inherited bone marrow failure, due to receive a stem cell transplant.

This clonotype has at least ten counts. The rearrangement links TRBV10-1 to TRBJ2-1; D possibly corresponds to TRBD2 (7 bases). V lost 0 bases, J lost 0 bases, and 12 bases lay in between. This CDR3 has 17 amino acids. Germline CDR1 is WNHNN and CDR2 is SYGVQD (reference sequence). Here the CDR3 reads CASSESLRGASYNEQFF. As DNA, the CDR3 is TGCGCCAGCAGTGAGTCCCTCCGGGGGGCCTCCTACAATGAGCAGTTCTTC.

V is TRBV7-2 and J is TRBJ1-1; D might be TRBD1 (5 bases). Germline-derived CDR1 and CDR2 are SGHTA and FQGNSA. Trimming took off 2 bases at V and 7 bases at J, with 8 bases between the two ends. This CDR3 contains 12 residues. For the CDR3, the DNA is TGTGCCAGCAGCTTAAGAAGGGGTGAAGCTTTCTTT. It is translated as CASSLRRGEAFF.

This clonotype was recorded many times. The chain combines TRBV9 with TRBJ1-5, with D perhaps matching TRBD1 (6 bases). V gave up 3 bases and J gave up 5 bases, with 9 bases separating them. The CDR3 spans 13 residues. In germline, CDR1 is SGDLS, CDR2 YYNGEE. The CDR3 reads CASSDREHQPQHF. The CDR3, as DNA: TGTGCCAGCAGCGACAGGGAGCATCAGCCCCAGCATTTT.

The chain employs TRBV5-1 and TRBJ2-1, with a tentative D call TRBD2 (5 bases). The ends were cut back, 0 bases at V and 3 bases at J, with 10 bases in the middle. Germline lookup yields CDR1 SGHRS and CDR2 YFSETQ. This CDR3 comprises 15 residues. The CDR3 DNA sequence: TGCGCCAGCAGCTTGGAAAGTAGCGACTACAATGAGCAGTTCTTC. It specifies CASSLESSDYNEQFF.

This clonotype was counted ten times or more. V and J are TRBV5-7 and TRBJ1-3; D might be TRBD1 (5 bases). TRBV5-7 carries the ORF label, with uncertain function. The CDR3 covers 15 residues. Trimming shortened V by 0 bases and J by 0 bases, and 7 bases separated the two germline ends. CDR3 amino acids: CASSLGDSSGNTIYF. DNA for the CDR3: TGTGCCAGCAGCTTGGGAGACAGCTCTGGAAACACCATATATTTT.

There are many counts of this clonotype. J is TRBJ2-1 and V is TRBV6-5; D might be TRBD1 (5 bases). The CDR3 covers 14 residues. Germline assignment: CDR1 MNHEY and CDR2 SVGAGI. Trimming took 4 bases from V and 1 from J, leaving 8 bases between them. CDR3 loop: CASSFQGSYNEQFF. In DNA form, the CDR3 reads TGTGCCAGCAGTTTCCAGGGATCCTACAATGAGCAGTTCTTC.

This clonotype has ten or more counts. The CDR3 loop reads CASTQREAMSSYNEQFF. CDR3 DNA sequence: TGTGCCAGCACGCAGCGGGAGGCAATGAGCTCCTACAATGAGCAGTTCTTC. This chain links TRBV9 with TRBJ2-1; TRBD2 matches at 9 bases. CDR3 length: 17 residues. The V gene end was trimmed by 6 bases and the J gene end by 0 bases; junction bases not matched to a gene: 10. CDR1 and CDR2 (germline): SGDLS, YYNGEE.

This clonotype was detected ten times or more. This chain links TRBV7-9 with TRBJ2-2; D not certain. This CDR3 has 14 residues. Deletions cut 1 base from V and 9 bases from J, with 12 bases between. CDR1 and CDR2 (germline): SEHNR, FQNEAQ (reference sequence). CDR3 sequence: CASSLVVTRWELFF. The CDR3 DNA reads TGTGCCAGCAGCTTAGTTGTGACCCGATGGGAGCTGTTTTTT.

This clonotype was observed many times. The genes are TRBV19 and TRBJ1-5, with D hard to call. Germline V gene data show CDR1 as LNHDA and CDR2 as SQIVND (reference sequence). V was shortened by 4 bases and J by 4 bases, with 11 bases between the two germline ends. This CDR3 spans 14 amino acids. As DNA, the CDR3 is TGTGCCAGTAGTAAACGTACAGCGAATCAGCCCCAGCATTTT. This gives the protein CASSKRTANQPQHF.

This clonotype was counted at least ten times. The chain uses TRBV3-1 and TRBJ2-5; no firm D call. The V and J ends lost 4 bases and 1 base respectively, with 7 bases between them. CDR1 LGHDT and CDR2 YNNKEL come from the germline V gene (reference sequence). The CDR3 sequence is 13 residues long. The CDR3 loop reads CASSPRAQETQYF. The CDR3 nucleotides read TGTGCCAGCAGCCCACGGGCCCAAGAGACCCAGTACTTC.

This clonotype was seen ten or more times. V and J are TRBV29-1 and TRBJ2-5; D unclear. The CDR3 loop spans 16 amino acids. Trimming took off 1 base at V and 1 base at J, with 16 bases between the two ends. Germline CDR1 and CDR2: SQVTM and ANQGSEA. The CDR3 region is CSVEAWALGFQETQYF. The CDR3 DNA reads TGCAGCGTTGAAGCTTGGGCACTTGGTTTCCAAGAGACCCAGTACTTC.

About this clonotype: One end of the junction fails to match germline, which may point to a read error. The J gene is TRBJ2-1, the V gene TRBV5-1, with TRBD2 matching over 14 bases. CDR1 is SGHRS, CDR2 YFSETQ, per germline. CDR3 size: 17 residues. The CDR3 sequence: CASSSTSGRVGYKEQFF. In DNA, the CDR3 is TGCGCCAGCAGCTCGACTAGCGGGAGGGTCGGCTACAAGGAGCAGTTCTTC.

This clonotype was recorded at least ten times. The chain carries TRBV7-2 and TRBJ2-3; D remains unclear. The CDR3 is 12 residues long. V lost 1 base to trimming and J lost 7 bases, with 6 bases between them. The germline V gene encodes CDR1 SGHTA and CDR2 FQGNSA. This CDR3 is CASSLDKYTQYF. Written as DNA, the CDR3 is TGTGCCAGCAGCTTAGACAAATATACGCAGTATTTT. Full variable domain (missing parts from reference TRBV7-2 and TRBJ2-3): GAGVSQSPSNKVTEKGKDVELRCDPISGHTALYWYRQSLGQGLEFLIYFQGNSAPDKSGLPSDRFSAERTGGSVSTLTIQRTQQEDSAVYLCASSLDKYTQYFGPGTRLTVL.

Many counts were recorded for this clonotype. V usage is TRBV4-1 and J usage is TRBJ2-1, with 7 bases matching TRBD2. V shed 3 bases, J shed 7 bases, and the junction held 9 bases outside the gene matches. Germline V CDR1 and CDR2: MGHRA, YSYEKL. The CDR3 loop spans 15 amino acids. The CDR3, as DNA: TGCGCCAGCAGCCACCGGACTAGTGGGGTGAATGAGCAGTTCTTC. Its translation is CASSHRTSGVNEQFF.

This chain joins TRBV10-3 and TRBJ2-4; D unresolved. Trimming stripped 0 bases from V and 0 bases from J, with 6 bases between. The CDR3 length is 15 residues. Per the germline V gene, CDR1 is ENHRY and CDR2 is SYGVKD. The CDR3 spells CAISESRVAKNIQYF. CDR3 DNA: TGTGCCATCAGTGAGTCAAGGGTAGCCAAAAACATTCAGTACTTC.

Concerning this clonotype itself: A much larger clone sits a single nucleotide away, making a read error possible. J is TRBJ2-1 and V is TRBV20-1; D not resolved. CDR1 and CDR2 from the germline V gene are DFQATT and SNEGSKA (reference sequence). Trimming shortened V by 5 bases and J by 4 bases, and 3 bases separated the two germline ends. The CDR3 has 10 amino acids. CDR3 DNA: TGCAGTGCTGTTTACAATGAGCAGTTCTTC. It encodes CSAVYNEQFF.

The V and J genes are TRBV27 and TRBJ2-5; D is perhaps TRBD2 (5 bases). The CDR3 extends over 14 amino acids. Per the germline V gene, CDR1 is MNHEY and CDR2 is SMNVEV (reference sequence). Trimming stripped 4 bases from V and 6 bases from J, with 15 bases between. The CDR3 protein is CASSYSGVGQTQYF. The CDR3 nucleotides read TGTGCCAGCAGTTACAGCGGAGTAGGACAGACCCAGTACTTC.

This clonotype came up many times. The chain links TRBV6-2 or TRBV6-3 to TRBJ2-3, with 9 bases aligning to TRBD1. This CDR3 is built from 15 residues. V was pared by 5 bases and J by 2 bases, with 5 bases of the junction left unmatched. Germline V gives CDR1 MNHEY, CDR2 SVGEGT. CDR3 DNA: TGTGCCAGCAGTCCCACAGGGGGCACCACAGATACGCAGTATTTT. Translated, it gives CASSPTGGTTDTQYF.